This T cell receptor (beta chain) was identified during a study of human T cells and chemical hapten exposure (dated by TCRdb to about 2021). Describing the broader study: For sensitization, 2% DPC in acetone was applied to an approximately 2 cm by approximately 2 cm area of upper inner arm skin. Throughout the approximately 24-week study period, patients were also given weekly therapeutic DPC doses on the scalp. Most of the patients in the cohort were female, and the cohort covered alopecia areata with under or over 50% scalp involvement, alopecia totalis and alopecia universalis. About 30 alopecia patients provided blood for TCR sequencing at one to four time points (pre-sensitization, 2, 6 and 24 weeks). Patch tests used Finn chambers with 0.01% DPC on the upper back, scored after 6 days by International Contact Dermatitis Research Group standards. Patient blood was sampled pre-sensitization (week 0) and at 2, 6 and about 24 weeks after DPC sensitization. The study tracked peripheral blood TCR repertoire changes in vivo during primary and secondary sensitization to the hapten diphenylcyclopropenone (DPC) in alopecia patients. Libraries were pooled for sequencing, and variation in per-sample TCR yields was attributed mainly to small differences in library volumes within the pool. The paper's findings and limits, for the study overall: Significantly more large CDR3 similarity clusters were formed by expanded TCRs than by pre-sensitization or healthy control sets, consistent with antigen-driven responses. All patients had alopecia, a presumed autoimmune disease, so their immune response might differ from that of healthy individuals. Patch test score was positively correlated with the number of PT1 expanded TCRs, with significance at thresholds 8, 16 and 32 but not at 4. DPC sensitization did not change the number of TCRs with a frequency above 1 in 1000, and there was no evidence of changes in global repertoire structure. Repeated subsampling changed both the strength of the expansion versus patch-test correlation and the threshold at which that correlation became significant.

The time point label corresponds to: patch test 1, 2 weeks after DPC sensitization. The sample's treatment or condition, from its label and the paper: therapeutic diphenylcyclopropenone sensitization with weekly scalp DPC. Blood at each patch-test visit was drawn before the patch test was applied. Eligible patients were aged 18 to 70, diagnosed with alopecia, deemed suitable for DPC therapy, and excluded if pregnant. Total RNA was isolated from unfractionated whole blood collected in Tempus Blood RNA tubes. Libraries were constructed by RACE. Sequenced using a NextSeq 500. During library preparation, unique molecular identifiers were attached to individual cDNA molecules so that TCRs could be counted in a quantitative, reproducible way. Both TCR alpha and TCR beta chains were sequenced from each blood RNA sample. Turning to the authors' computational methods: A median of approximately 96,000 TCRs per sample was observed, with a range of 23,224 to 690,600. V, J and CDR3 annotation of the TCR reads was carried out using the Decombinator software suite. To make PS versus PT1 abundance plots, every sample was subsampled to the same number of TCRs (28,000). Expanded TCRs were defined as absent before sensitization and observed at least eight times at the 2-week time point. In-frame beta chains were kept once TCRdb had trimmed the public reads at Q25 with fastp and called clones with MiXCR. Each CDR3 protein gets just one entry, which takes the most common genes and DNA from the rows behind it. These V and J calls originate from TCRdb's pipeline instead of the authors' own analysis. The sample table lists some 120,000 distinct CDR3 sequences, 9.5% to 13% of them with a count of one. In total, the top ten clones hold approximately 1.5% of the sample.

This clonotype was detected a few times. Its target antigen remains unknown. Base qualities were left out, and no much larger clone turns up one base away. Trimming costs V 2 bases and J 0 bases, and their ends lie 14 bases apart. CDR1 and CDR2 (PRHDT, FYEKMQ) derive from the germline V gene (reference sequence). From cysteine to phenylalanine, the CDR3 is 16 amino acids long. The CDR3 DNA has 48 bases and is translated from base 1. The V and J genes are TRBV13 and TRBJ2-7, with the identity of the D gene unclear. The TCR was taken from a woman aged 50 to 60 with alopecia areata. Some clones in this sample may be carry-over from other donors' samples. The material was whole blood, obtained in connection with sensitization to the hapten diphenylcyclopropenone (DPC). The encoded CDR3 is CASSLFLGKHSYEQYF. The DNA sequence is TGTGCCAGCAGCTTATTTCTCGGCAAGCACTCCTACGAGCAGTACTTC.